This T cell receptor beta chain derives from a study of cytomegalovirus exposure and HLA in healthy donors. Looking at the study overall: An early release of data contained about 85 million unique TCRs, which came from HLA-typed donors.

About this clone: The target antigen is unknown.

Study outcomes and limitations: The authors confirmed in vitro that three CMV-associated chains were specific for CMV antigens. High specificity and sensitivity for cytomegalovirus status were reported for the classifier.

The PCR made use of 60 Vbeta and 13 Jbeta primers. Sequencing used immunoSEQ multiplex PCR; TCRdb keeps in-frame clones, though not all of them. The sample lists 100,000 or so clones; under 85% were seen once. Sequenced sample: PBMCs. The source of this sequence is a woman in her forties in good health and CMV-seropositive.

The CDR3 DNA sequence: TGTGCCAGTAGTATAAGGGAGGCGAACTATGGCTACACCTTC. Translation: CASSIREANYGYTF. This sequence joins TRBV19 and TRBJ1-2; no firm D call. Germline CDR1 LNHDA, CDR2 SQIVND (reference sequence). Trimming took off 2 bases at V and 2 bases at J, with 9 bases between the two ends. This CDR3 has 14 residues.